The rows below give T cell receptor beta chains drawn from one sample of a study of STAT5B mutations in CD4+ large granular lymphocyte leukemia. The repertoire was sequenced with immunoSEQ multiplex PCR; TCRdb's copy has only in-frame clones and lacks some. The sample contains about 34,000 clones, roughly four fifths of which appear only once. The sample consisted of CD4+ T cells from blood buffy coats. The receptors derive from a human donor in good health. Each CDR3 is given with its conserved first and last residue. The D gene is left open where the match is weak. Part of the rows lack a size; the others show once, few, many or a class for expanded clones.

V	size	D	J	DNA	CDR3
TRBV5-1	-	-	TRBJ2-2	TGCGCCAGCACGTTAGCTCCCGGGGTTGCCGGGGAGCTGTTTTTT	CASTLAPGVAGELFF
TRBV9	-	-	TRBJ2-1	TGTGCCAGCAGCGTAGGGTCCTATTCCAATGAGCAGTTCTTC	CASSVGSYSNEQFF
TRBV6-5	-	-	TRBJ2-7	TGTGCCAGCAGTTACAACGGGGTCTACGAGCAGTACTTC	CASSYNGVYEQYF
TRBV11-2	-	-	TRBJ1-2	TGTGCCAGCAGCTCAACCAGGGGATATGGCTACACCTTC	CASSSTRGYGYTF
TRBV7-9	-	TRBD2	TRBJ2-7	TGTGCCAGCAGCTTAGACGGGGAGGGATACGAGCAGTACTTC	CASSLDGEGYEQYF
TRBV12-5	-	TRBD1	TRBJ2-5	TGTGCTAGTGCCCGGGACAGGGGGCCCCAAGAGACCCAGTACTTC	CASARDRGPQETQYF
TRBV6-6	-	-	TRBJ1-1	TGTGCCAGCAGTTACGACAGGAACACTGAAGCTTTCTTT	CASSYDRNTEAFF
TRBV7-9	few	TRBD1	TRBJ1-1	TGTGCCAGCAGCCTAGACAGGGGCGCGAGAGGGACTGAAGCTTTCTTT	CASSLDRGARGTEAFF
TRBV2	few	-	TRBJ1-1	TGTGCCAGCAGTGGGGATAGAAACACTGAAGCTTTCTTT	CASSGDRNTEAFF
TRBV25-1	-	-	TRBJ2-1	TGTGCCAGCAGTGAATACCCCGGGACGTCCTACAATGAGCAGTTCTTC	CASSEYPGTSYNEQFF
TRBV6-4	-	-	TRBJ2-2	TGTGCCAGCAGTGACGGGTCGAGCACCGGGGAGCTGTTTTTT	CASSDGSSTGELFF
TRBV21-1	once	-	TRBJ2-7	TGTGCCAGCAGCCACTGGGGGGTAGGGAGGGAGCAGTACTTC	CASSHWGVGREQYF
TRBV6-6	-	-	TRBJ1-2	TGTGCCAGCAGTTACTCGGACACCTCGCTAGGCTACACCTTC	CASSYSDTSLGYTF
TRBV5-4	-	-	TRBJ1-2	TGTGCCAGCAGCTTGATTTCGGAGTTGAGCTACACCTTC	CASSLISELSYTF
TRBV5-4	-	-	TRBJ2-1	TGTGCCAGCAGCTTGGGAGGTGGGTCCTACAATGAGCAGTTCTTC	CASSLGGGSYNEQFF
TRBV11-1	few	-	TRBJ1-1	TGTGCCAGCAGCTTAGAGACGGGGTGGGGCACTGAAGCTTTCTTT	CASSLETGWGTEAFF
TRBV10-3	-	TRBD1	TRBJ2-2	TGTGCCATCAGCCCGCGACAGGGGGACAACGGGGAGCTGTTTTTT	CAISPRQGDNGELFF
TRBV9	-	-	TRBJ1-1	TGTGCCAGCAGCCCACGGGACGGTACTGAAGCTTTCTTT	CASSPRDGTEAFF
TRBV19	-	-	TRBJ2-7	TGTGCCAGTAGTATATCACCGGACTCCTACGAGCAGTACTTC	CASSISPDSYEQYF
TRBV7-2	few	-	TRBJ1-1	TGTGCCAGCAGCTCCACCTCGACAGCCATGAACACTGAAGCTTTCTTT	CASSSTSTAMNTEAFF
TRBV7-8	-	-	TRBJ1-2	TGTGCCAGCAGCGGATCCGGGACAAACTATGGCTACACCTTC	CASSGSGTNYGYTF
TRBV11-3	-	TRBD1	TRBJ2-7	TGTGCCAGCAGTACAGGGGCTACCTACGAGCAGTACTTC	CASSTGATYEQYF
TRBV7-2	once	-	TRBJ1-6	TGTGCCAGCAGCTTAGACGGTCGGGGCAGCTCCTATAATTCACCCCTCCACTTT	CASSLDGRGSSYNSPLHF
TRBV29-1	-	TRBD1	TRBJ1-1	TGCAGCGTTGAAGATCCGACAGGGGATGAAGCTTTCTTT	CSVEDPTGDEAFF
TRBV6-1	once	-	TRBJ2-2	TGTGCCAGCAGTCTAGGGCAGATGGGCGCCGGGGAGCTGTTTTTT	CASSLGQMGAGELFF
TRBV19	-	-	TRBJ2-7	TGTGCCAGTAGTAGGACGGGTCCCTACGAGCAGTACTTC	CASSRTGPYEQYF
TRBV2	few	-	TRBJ2-7	TGTGCCAGCACCCCCACCAGGTACGAGCAGTACTTC	CASTPTRYEQYF
TRBV6-1	-	-	TRBJ1-5	TGTGCCAGCAGGACTGGAGGAGTGGGTCAGCCCCAGCATTTT	CASRTGGVGQPQHF
TRBV7-8	few	TRBD1	TRBJ1-1	TGTGCCAGCAGTCTAGACAGGGGTGCAACTGAAGCTTTCTTT	CASSLDRGATEAFF
TRBV27	-	TRBD1	TRBJ1-6	TGTGCCAGCAGCAGGACAGGGCTGGCTTCACCCCTCCACTTT	CASSRTGLASPLHF
TRBV2	-	-	TRBJ2-1	TGTGCCAGTGGGACCTTTGGCGACACCGAGCAGTTCTTC	CASGTFGDTEQFF
TRBV6-1	-	-	TRBJ1-1	TGTGCCAGCAGACGGGTCTTAAACACTGAAGCTTTCTTT	CASRRVLNTEAFF
TRBV27	-	-	TRBJ2-5	TGTGCCAGCAGTTACCAGTACCAAGAGACCCAGTACTTC	CASSYQYQETQYF